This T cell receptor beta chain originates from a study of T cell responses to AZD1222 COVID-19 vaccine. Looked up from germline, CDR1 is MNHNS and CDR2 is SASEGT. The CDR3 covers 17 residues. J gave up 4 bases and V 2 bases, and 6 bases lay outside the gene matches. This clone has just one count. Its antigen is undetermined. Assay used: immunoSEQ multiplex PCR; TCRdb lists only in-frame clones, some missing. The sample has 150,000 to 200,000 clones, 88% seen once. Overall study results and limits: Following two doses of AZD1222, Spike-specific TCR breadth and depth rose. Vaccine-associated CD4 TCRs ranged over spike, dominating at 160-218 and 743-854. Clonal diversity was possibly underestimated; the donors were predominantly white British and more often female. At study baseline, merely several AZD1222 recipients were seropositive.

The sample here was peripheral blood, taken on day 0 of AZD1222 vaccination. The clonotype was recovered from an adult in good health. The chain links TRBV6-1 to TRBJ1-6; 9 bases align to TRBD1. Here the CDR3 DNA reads TGTGCCAGCAGTGAAAAGGGACAGGGAACTTATAATTCACCCCTCCACTTT. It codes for CASSEKGQGTYNSPLHF.